This TCR beta chain stems from a study of cytomegalovirus exposure and HLA in healthy donors (dated by TCRdb to the late 2010s). Study-wide context: According to an earlier analysis of several hundred of the donors, about 190 million T cells yielded over 90 million unique TCR beta sequences and approximately 300 Gb of sequence data. An early release that covered about 600 HLA-typed donors contained around 330 gigabases of sequencing data and around 80 million unique TCR sequences. Of the approximately 370 genotyped donors, 65% to 90% were placed in the genetic ancestry cluster associated with self-reported Caucasian donors. The study aimed to test whether cataloging public T cell receptors could reveal signatures of past pathogen exposure. Using immunosequencing, the study profiled T cell repertoires from around 680 subjects and related those repertoires to cytomegalovirus serostatus. In addition to the first cohort of 666 subjects, a separate validation cohort of around 110 different subjects was used. The study combined high-throughput TCR immunosequencing, statistical association of individual TCRs with disease status, and machine learning to predict cytomegalovirus infection status. To study patterns of TCR occurrence, a later analysis re-analyzed previously published TCR beta repertoires from 666 donors and added high-resolution HLA genotyping. Rather than using new phenotypic data, the later analysis identified candidate immune exposures from TCR beta sequences and from how often those sequences occurred across donors. In an earlier analysis of roughly 540 of the donors, high-throughput TCR beta sequencing was used to judge whether each TCR beta V gene segment behaved as functional or pseudogenic. Donor age, sex, ethnicity and CMV serostatus were compiled together with the repertoire data. A later genetic analysis took genome-wide SNP genotypes for about three fifths of the 666 donors and used that subset as a discovery cohort. All discovery cohort repertoires had been generated on a single sequencing platform. HLA typing included class I and class II loci at four-digit resolution. Typing coverage differed by locus: A, B, C, DRB1 and DQB1 were typed in about 620-630 donors, DQA1 in 522, DPA1 in over 600, and DPB1 in around 490. Because of strong linkage in the cohort, roughly five DR-DQ haplotypes were treated as single units for association and clustering. Among around 400 genotyped donors of the cohort, an average of approximately 240,000 unique TCR beta nucleotide sequences was sequenced per donor, of which about 19% were non-productive.

The CDR3 measures 18 amino acids from cysteine to phenylalanine. Just the 54-base CDR3 DNA is kept, in frame starting at base 1. V is cut by 0 bases and J by 5 bases, and the space between the germline ends is 22 bases. The cohort comprised around 690 healthy bone marrow donors. At the time of sampling, every cohort member was nominally healthy, though immune exposures that went unrecorded were likely present. The donor tested CMV seronegative and was one of the 352 seronegative cohort members. A peripheral blood sample was provided by each donor, and peripheral blood mononuclear cells were used for TCR beta sequencing. The Qiagen DNeasy Blood Extraction Kit was used to extract genomic DNA from the blood cell samples. Library preparation employed the immunoSEQ multiplex PCR assay. For the multiplex PCR, a mixture combining 60 forward primers for TCR Vbeta segments and 13 reverse primers for TCR Jbeta segments was used. The CDR3 region of rearranged TCR beta genes was amplified from genomic DNA by a multiplex PCR assay. Amplified TCR beta libraries were sequenced as 87-base-pair reads on the Illumina HiSeq System. Per the authors' processing: A later analysis counted about 80 million unique TCR beta chains across the 666 repertoires, and 9.5 million to 11 million of these chains were shared by at least two donors. Raw reads were error-corrected and collapsed into unique sequences by a nearest-neighbor algorithm in which closely related sequences were merged to remove PCR and sequencing errors. To assign V, D and J gene segments, CDR3 sequences were aligned to IMGT reference sequences. For a sequence to be retained, at least a six-nucleotide match to both a V gene segment and a J gene segment was required. A rearrangement was called productive if the CDR3 had no stop codons and remained in frame with V and J, and every other rearrangement was called non-productive. CDR3 was defined by IMGT convention, running from the second conserved V-encoded cysteine to the conserved J-encoded phenylalanine. The earlier analysis of about 640 of the donors excluded any sequence lacking an unambiguous match to a single V gene segment. In an earlier analysis of almost 600 of the donors, a V segment was called functional when productive rearrangements were above 56.7%, and segregating when the standard deviation between donors exceeded 5%. A statistical classification framework was developed to diagnose cytomegalovirus status using the catalog of TCR beta chain sequences. In a later analysis, V and J genes were assigned by comparing TCR nucleotide sequences against IMGT/GENE-DB human TR gene sequences. The TCRdist pipeline was used in a later analysis to assign CDR3 sequences and most-parsimonious VDJ recombination scenarios. A later analysis defined each TCR beta chain by its CDR3 amino acid sequence plus V-gene family, and excluded reads lacking a unique V-gene family. In a later analysis, 450 to 600 highly shared, low-generation-probability nucleotide sequences were removed to address suspected cross-contamination and a sequencing artifact. In a later analysis, a clonal expansion index for each public chain was calculated from normalized within-repertoire ranks of inferred template counts. Generation probabilities in a later analysis came from a VDJ recombination model fitted to out-of-frame rearrangements, and those results were checked against IGoR. Hypergeometric tests were used in a later analysis to score TCR-TCR, TCR-HLA and TCR-CMV co-occurrence, with a repertoire-size bias correction applied to the TCR pairs. In a later analysis, false discovery rates were estimated by permuting HLA or CMV assignments 20 times. In a later analysis, co-occurring TCRs were grouped with DBSCAN, and TCRdist sequence similarity was added when clustering was performed within HLA-allele-positive subsets. For co-occurrence clustering, repertoires with fewer than 30,000 or more than 120,000 public chains were excluded, along with about five repertoires with anomalous nucleotide sharing. TCRdb stores this immuneACCESS table with in-frame sequences only. Part of the clones is absent; in the studies checked, under half of the shortfall reflects unresolved V genes, and no reason is known for the rest. V, J and clone size are those of that table, while D and trimming were read from the DNA. The sample table lists roughly 200,000 clones, 75% to 90% of them with a count of one. The top ten clones comprise 0.71% of the sample.

Worth noting for this clone: What this receptor recognizes is not known. No per-base quality is available; no much larger clone lies one base away.

Study-level results and caveats: A few of the identified cytomegalovirus-associated TCR beta chains were confirmed in vitro to be specific for cytomegalovirus antigens. When HLA alleles, especially DR and DQ, strongly co-occurred, TCR associations were difficult to assign to individual alleles. In both the original and validation cohorts, the classifier was reported to diagnose cytomegalovirus status with high specificity and sensitivity. Linkage disequilibrium might explain the correlated functional status among segregating V segments, but an unknown experimental factor could not be excluded. For the cohort, immune exposure information was limited to CMV serostatus. Because HLA typing was unavailable for some donors at each locus, only the typed subset was used in association tests. A further reported finding was that TCR beta sequences accurately predicted the HLA-A and HLA-B alleles for most subjects in the first cohort. A cluster of highly shared sequence variants was judged likely to be a technical artifact of the sequencing pipeline. Some 15 rarely observed V segments, including chromosome 9 orphons, were excluded from the earlier analysis of just under 600 of the donors because counts were too low. Compared with equally common non-associated chains, HLA-associated TCR beta chains in a later analysis were more clonally expanded and had lower generation probabilities. According to a later analysis, parvovirus B19, influenza, CMV and Epstein-Barr virus appeared linked to several top co-occurrence clusters. The cohort was sequenced for TCR beta chains only, and without alpha or paired-chain data the features that could be detected were limited. Most TCR sequences were seen in very few donors, while some public TCRs were found in many individuals. A later genetic analysis associated a missense DCLRE1C variant with V-gene and J-gene trimming of TCR beta chains, and an independent cohort replicated the association. In a later genetic analysis, fewer N-insertions in productive TCRs were reported among donors in an Asian-associated ancestry cluster than the approximately 670-donor mean. In a later analysis, more than 15,000 TCR beta sequences were associated with specific HLA alleles at a false discovery rate of 0.05. A total of 164 TCR beta chains were listed by the study as associated with cytomegalovirus. Some IMGT-functional V segments, including TRBV6-2 and TRBV6-3, could not be distinguished by the 87-base-pair reads and were therefore excluded. In an earlier analysis of about 540 of the donors, most TCR beta V segments were observed in productive rearrangements about 87% or about 30% of the time, broadly matching IMGT annotations. Presence/absence analyses assumed roughly uniform sequencing depth across donors, an assumption that may not hold. The authors suggested that the approach could potentially be generalized to other disease states and immunological phenotypes. In a later analysis, the rate of TCR association differed among HLA loci, with DRB1 alleles having the most associated TCRs and HLA-C alleles having the fewest. In a later analysis, most CMV-associated TCR beta chains were found to appear HLA-restricted, with HLA associations seemingly driven largely by CMV exposure.

The clonotype was recovered from a boy aged 2 to 10 in good health and CMV-seronegative. The source material was PBMCs. The V gene is TRBV23-1 and the J gene is TRBJ2-5, with a tentative D gene TRBD2 over 6 matching bases. TRBV23-1 is filed as an ORF, its function uncertain. This receptor carries the CDR3 CASSQSQADRDSGETQYF. The bases read TGCGCCAGCAGTCAATCGCAAGCAGACCGGGACTCAGGGGAGACCCAGTACTTC.